These T cell receptor beta chains were read from a single sample in a study of blood T cell repertoires in COVID-19. The repertoire was sequenced with immunoSEQ multiplex PCR; TCRdb's copy has only in-frame clones and lacks some. The repertoire holds over 120,000 clones, about 86% seen once, with 9.2% in the top ten. The sample taken for sequencing was PBMCs or T cells enriched from blood (not recorded which). All receptors derive from a middle-aged man who had recovered from COVID-19. The CDR3 runs from the conserved cysteine through the conserved F or W. The order of the fields is V gene, clone size, D gene, J gene, CDR3 protein, CDR3 DNA. A D gene is named only where the DNA matches it firmly. Not every row has a clone size; where given, it reads once, few, many or a size class.

v_gene: TRBV6-5; abundance: NA; d_gene: NA; j_gene: TRBJ2-4; CDR3aa: CASREAGSKNIQYF; CDR3nt: TGTGCCAGCAGAGAGGCGGGCTCCAAAAACATTCAGTACTTC
v_gene: TRBV19; abundance: NA; d_gene: TRBD1; j_gene: TRBJ2-1; CDR3aa: CASSIKGAQNEQFF; CDR3nt: TGTGCCAGTAGTATAAAGGGGGCGCAAAATGAGCAGTTCTTC
v_gene: TRBV10-3; abundance: once; d_gene: TRBD1; j_gene: TRBJ1-1; CDR3aa: CAISEGQGGTEAFF; CDR3nt: TGTGCCATCAGTGAGGGACAGGGAGGTACTGAAGCTTTCTTT
v_gene: TRBV4-1; abundance: NA; d_gene: NA; j_gene: TRBJ2-2; CDR3aa: CASSQEGFSGTGELFF; CDR3nt: TGCGCCAGCAGCCAAGAGGGGTTCTCGGGGACCGGGGAGCTGTTTTTT
v_gene: TRBV19; abundance: NA; d_gene: NA; j_gene: TRBJ2-2; CDR3aa: CASSDQGNTGELFF; CDR3nt: TGTGCCAGTAGTGATCAGGGGAACACCGGGGAGCTGTTTTTT
v_gene: TRBV4-1; abundance: NA; d_gene: TRBD1; j_gene: TRBJ2-7; CDR3aa: CASSLGQGDNEQYF; CDR3nt: TGCGCCAGCAGCCTAGGACAGGGGGATAACGAGCAGTACTTC
v_gene: TRBV5-4; abundance: NA; d_gene: NA; j_gene: TRBJ1-1; CDR3aa: CASSLASGGGDTEAFF; CDR3nt: TGTGCCAGCAGCTTGGCCTCGGGGGGAGGGGACACTGAAGCTTTCTTT
v_gene: TRBV11-2; abundance: few; d_gene: NA; j_gene: TRBJ2-7; CDR3aa: CASSLDRLGEQYF; CDR3nt: TGTGCCAGCAGCTTAGACAGGTTGGGCGAGCAGTACTTC
v_gene: TRBV5-6; abundance: NA; d_gene: NA; j_gene: TRBJ1-5; CDR3aa: CASSLAGGGNQPQHF; CDR3nt: TGTGCCAGCAGCTTGGCGGGAGGGGGCAATCAGCCCCAGCATTTT
v_gene: TRBV9; abundance: NA; d_gene: TRBD1; j_gene: TRBJ2-7; CDR3aa: CASSSGTGGLYEQYF; CDR3nt: TGTGCCAGCAGCTCCGGGACAGGGGGCCTGTACGAGCAGTACTTC
v_gene: TRBV7-2; abundance: NA; d_gene: TRBD1; j_gene: TRBJ2-7; CDR3aa: CASSYSGGDSYEQYF; CDR3nt: TGTGCCAGCAGCTACTCAGGGGGTGATTCCTACGAGCAGTACTTC
v_gene: TRBV12-3/TRBV12-4; abundance: NA; d_gene: NA; j_gene: TRBJ1-1; CDR3aa: CASSLGREAFF; CDR3nt: TGTGCCAGCAGTTTAGGCAGGGAAGCTTTCTTT
v_gene: TRBV9; abundance: NA; d_gene: TRBD1; j_gene: TRBJ1-6; CDR3aa: CASSQGTGMGSPLHF; CDR3nt: TGTGCCAGCAGCCAGGGGACAGGGATGGGGTCACCCCTCCACTTT
v_gene: TRBV4-3; abundance: NA; d_gene: TRBD1; j_gene: TRBJ2-1; CDR3aa: CASSQEWWEQGASYNEQFF; CDR3nt: TGCGCCAGCAGCCAAGAATGGTGGGAACAGGGGGCCTCCTACAATGAGCAGTTCTTC
v_gene: TRBV7-2; abundance: NA; d_gene: NA; j_gene: TRBJ1-6; CDR3aa: CASSLARRGSSYNSPLHF; CDR3nt: TGTGCCAGCAGCTTAGCGCGTCGCGGAAGCTCCTATAATTCACCCCTCCACTTT
v_gene: TRBV7-9; abundance: NA; d_gene: TRBD1; j_gene: TRBJ2-7; CDR3aa: CASSLGKTGEYEQYF; CDR3nt: TGTGCCAGCAGCTTAGGGAAAACAGGGGAATACGAGCAGTACTTC
v_gene: TRBV5-6; abundance: NA; d_gene: NA; j_gene: TRBJ1-2; CDR3aa: CASSLAYRDNYGYTF; CDR3nt: TGTGCCAGCAGCTTGGCATACAGGGATAACTATGGCTACACCTTC
v_gene: TRBV19; abundance: NA; d_gene: TRBD1; j_gene: TRBJ2-3; CDR3aa: CASTPRGQGPLGTQYF; CDR3nt: TGTGCCAGTACCCCTCGGGGACAGGGGCCGCTCGGTACGCAGTATTTT
v_gene: TRBV2; abundance: NA; d_gene: TRBD2; j_gene: TRBJ2-3; CDR3aa: CASSERLRGDFTDTQYF; CDR3nt: TGTGCCAGCAGTGAACGCCTCCGGGGGGACTTCACAGATACGCAGTATTTT
v_gene: TRBV27; abundance: NA; d_gene: NA; j_gene: TRBJ1-4; CDR3aa: CASSSAGVYSEKLFF; CDR3nt: TGTGCCAGCAGTTCTGCGGGGGTATATAGTGAAAAACTGTTTTTT
v_gene: TRBV20-1; abundance: NA; d_gene: TRBD1; j_gene: TRBJ1-2; CDR3aa: CSASKTAQQGVGGYTF; CDR3nt: TGCAGTGCTAGTAAAACGGCCCAACAGGGGGTCGGGGGCTACACCTTC
v_gene: TRBV6-1; abundance: NA; d_gene: NA; j_gene: TRBJ1-1; CDR3aa: CASSDSGGRTEAFF; CDR3nt: TGTGCCAGCAGTGATTCGGGGGGCAGGACTGAAGCTTTCTTT
v_gene: TRBV21-1; abundance: NA; d_gene: NA; j_gene: TRBJ1-4; CDR3aa: CASSKAHRGPTGEKLFF; CDR3nt: TGTGCCAGCAGCAAAGCGCACAGGGGGCCAACCGGGGAAAAACTGTTTTTT
v_gene: TRBV6-1; abundance: once; d_gene: TRBD1; j_gene: TRBJ2-7; CDR3aa: CASSDPGQGRQYF; CDR3nt: TGTGCCAGCAGTGACCCGGGACAGGGGAGACAGTACTTC
v_gene: TRBV7-9; abundance: NA; d_gene: NA; j_gene: TRBJ1-3; CDR3aa: CASSLGLSGNTIYF; CDR3nt: TGTGCCAGCAGCTTAGGGCTCTCTGGAAACACCATATATTTT
v_gene: TRBV12-3/TRBV12-4; abundance: few; d_gene: NA; j_gene: TRBJ1-4; CDR3aa: CASSFGGNEKLFF; CDR3nt: TGTGCCAGCAGTTTCGGCGGTAATGAAAAACTGTTTTTT
v_gene: TRBV27; abundance: NA; d_gene: TRBD2; j_gene: TRBJ2-1; CDR3aa: CASSSSGDGSSNNEQFF; CDR3nt: TGTGCCAGCAGCAGTAGCGGGGACGGTTCGTCGAACAATGAGCAGTTCTTC
v_gene: TRBV28; abundance: NA; d_gene: TRBD1; j_gene: TRBJ1-5; CDR3aa: CASNYRDSKKHF; CDR3nt: TGTGCCAGCAACTACCGGGACAGTAAGAAGCATTTT
v_gene: TRBV3-1/TRBV3-2; abundance: NA; d_gene: NA; j_gene: TRBJ2-2; CDR3aa: CASSRQGGNTGELFF; CDR3nt: TGTGCCAGCAGCCGACAGGGAGGGAACACCGGGGAGCTGTTTTTT
v_gene: TRBV4-2; abundance: NA; d_gene: NA; j_gene: TRBJ1-2; CDR3aa: CASSQDILGGVNYGYTF; CDR3nt: TGTGCCAGCAGCCAAGATATTTTGGGGGGTGTCAACTATGGCTACACCTTC
v_gene: TRBV7-3; abundance: NA; d_gene: TRBD1; j_gene: TRBJ2-7; CDR3aa: CASSQPPNPGQGPYEQYF; CDR3nt: TGTGCCAGCAGCCAACCCCCGAACCCGGGACAGGGCCCCTACGAGCAGTACTTC
v_gene: TRBV5-1; abundance: NA; d_gene: NA; j_gene: TRBJ2-2; CDR3aa: CASRGQPNTGELFF; CDR3nt: TGCGCCAGCAGAGGACAGCCGAACACCGGGGAGCTGTTTTTT
v_gene: TRBV6-2/TRBV6-3; abundance: once; d_gene: TRBD2; j_gene: TRBJ2-3; CDR3aa: CASSERGGKIGTDTQYF; CDR3nt: TGTGCCAGCAGTGAGCGGGGGGGCAAGATTGGCACAGATACGCAGTATTTT
v_gene: TRBV5-4; abundance: NA; d_gene: NA; j_gene: TRBJ1-3; CDR3aa: CASSQGLKYGNTIYF; CDR3nt: TGTGCCAGCAGCCAGGGACTTAAATATGGAAACACCATATATTTT
v_gene: TRBV18; abundance: NA; d_gene: TRBD1; j_gene: TRBJ1-1; CDR3aa: CASSPGQAMNTEAFF; CDR3nt: TGTGCCAGCTCACCCGGACAGGCGATGAACACTGAAGCTTTCTTT
v_gene: TRBV7-5; abundance: NA; d_gene: NA; j_gene: TRBJ1-4; CDR3aa: CARSLGSQGILVNEKLFF; CDR3nt: TGTGCCAGAAGCTTAGGTTCTCAGGGGATACTCGTTAATGAAAAACTGTTTTTT
v_gene: TRBV18; abundance: NA; d_gene: NA; j_gene: TRBJ2-7; CDR3aa: CASSPFRDTDYF; CDR3nt: TGTGCCAGCTCACCCTTCCGGGACACGGACTACTTC
v_gene: TRBV12-3/TRBV12-4; abundance: NA; d_gene: NA; j_gene: TRBJ1-2; CDR3aa: CASRIQLTYGYTF; CDR3nt: TGTGCCAGCAGGATACAGCTTACCTATGGCTACACCTTC
v_gene: TRBV5-1; abundance: NA; d_gene: NA; j_gene: TRBJ1-4; CDR3aa: CASSSTGATNEKLFF; CDR3nt: TGCGCCAGCAGCTCGACAGGAGCAACTAATGAAAAACTGTTTTTT
v_gene: TRBV19; abundance: NA; d_gene: NA; j_gene: TRBJ2-5; CDR3aa: CASSTAHRQIRQETQYF; CDR3nt: TGTGCCAGTAGTACCGCCCACCGACAGATCCGCCAAGAGACCCAGTACTTC
v_gene: TRBV29-1; abundance: NA; d_gene: TRBD1; j_gene: TRBJ1-2; CDR3aa: CSVGQDLNYGYTF; CDR3nt: TGCAGCGTCGGACAGGACCTTAACTATGGCTACACCTTC